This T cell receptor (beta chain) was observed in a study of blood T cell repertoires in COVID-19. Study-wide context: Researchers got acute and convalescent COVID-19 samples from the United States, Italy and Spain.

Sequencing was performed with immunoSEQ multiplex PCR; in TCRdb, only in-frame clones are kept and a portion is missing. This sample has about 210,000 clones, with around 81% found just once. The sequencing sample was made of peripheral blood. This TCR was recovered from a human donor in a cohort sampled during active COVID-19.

The CDR3 region is CASRIGTEAFF. The CDR3 DNA is TGTGCCAGCAGGATCGGCACTGAAGCTTTCTTT. The J gene is TRBJ1-1, the V gene TRBV6-6, with unresolved D. Deletions cut 6 bases from V and 4 bases from J, with 6 bases between. The CDR3 consists of 11 residues. From germline, CDR1 is MNHNY and CDR2 SVGAGI (reference sequence).